This T cell receptor (beta chain) came from a study of spatial heterogeneity in lung cancer. Across the study: A total of more than 65 untreated early-stage non-small cell lung cancer patients served as donors. As counted in raw reads, each unique TCR and UMI combination appeared more than ten times on average. Median follow-up for sequenced PBMC samples was around two years after resection, when such samples existed.

After removal of 5 bases from V and 7 bases from J, the junction contained 2 bases not matched to a gene. Germline V gives CDR1 LNHDA, CDR2 SQIVND (reference sequence). The CDR3 length is 12 residues. Many counts were recorded for this clonotype. Time point given: blood at routine non-recurrence follow-up after resection. No cell sorting; template was whole RNA from tumor, lung tissue or PBMC. TCRdb independently ran MiXCR on the 5' RACE reads; one entry per CDR3 protein. The data contain roughly 120,000 distinct CDR3 sequences, 10% to 11% of them seen just once; the ten biggest clones take up roughly 26%.

This chain connects TRBV19 to TRBJ1-1; the match to TRBD1 covers 9 bases. The source is a female donor with early-stage non-small cell lung cancer. The sequencing used PBMCs, collected at follow-up. The CDR3 region is CASSWDRVEAFF. The CDR3, as DNA: TGTGCCAGTAGTTGGGACAGGGTTGAAGCTTTCTTT.